The sequence of this T cell receptor beta chain was determined in a study of response to subunit inactivated influenza vaccine (dated by TCRdb to between 2017 and 2018). Context from the whole study: Deep quantitative profiling of the T cell receptor repertoire was used in the study to follow responses to a trivalent subunit inactivated influenza vaccine. Study-level results and caveats: The authors suggested that each seasonal influenza vaccination may recruit only a limited number of new T cells.

The library was made by RT-PCR. Sequencing was performed on an Illumina HiSeq 2500. The public sequencing data were trimmed at Q25 with fastp and processed into clonotypes with MiXCR by TCRdb, which kept only in-frame beta chains. Identical CDR3 protein sequences are pooled into one entry, listed with their most common genes and DNA. Recorded for this sample are 500,000 or so distinct CDR3 sequences; approximately 15% of them occurred a single time. The ten largest clones capture roughly 3.1% of the sample. This clonotype was counted many times. No cognate antigen has been identified for it. Nothing much larger sits one base from this clone, and base qualities are not available. Deletion took 3 bases off V and 3 bases off J, with a span of 8 bases between the germline ends. Via the germline V gene (reference sequence), CDR1 is LNHNV and CDR2 YYDKDF. The CDR3 spans 14 residues, from the cysteine through the phenylalanine. The retained sequence is limited to the CDR3, 42 bases, with the frame set at the first base.

The source is a man aged 50 to 69 who received an inactivated influenza vaccine. Donor details come from another sample of the same person, matched by shared clones. Sequences were derived from CD4+ T cells sorted from PBMCs, sampled around 25 months after vaccination. This receptor chain uses TRBV15 and TRBJ2-2, with a tentative D gene TRBD1 over 5 matching bases. The CDR3 loop reads CATSSRVDTGELFF. The nucleotides are TGTGCCACCAGCAGCAGGGTCGACACCGGGGAGCTGTTTTTT.